Presented here are 14 T cell receptor beta chains from one specimen sequenced in a study of cytomegalovirus exposure and HLA in healthy donors. 13 Jbeta primers and 60 Vbeta primers were used for the PCR. Generated by immunoSEQ multiplex PCR, the TCRdb table keeps only in-frame clones and is missing some. The table has 77,000 or so clones, under 80% seen once. The sample consisted of PBMCs. The receptors shown here come from a man aged 40-49 years in good health and CMV-seronegative.

The V gene is TRBV28, the J gene TRBJ2-7; 7 bases line up with TRBD2. The CDR3 contains 14 residues. Germline CDR1 and CDR2: MDHEN and SYDVKM. With 7 bases clipped from V and 4 bases from J, the junction kept 10 bases outside the gene matches. The CDR3 protein is CASTPGGRGYEQYF. DNA for the CDR3: TGTGCCAGCACCCCTGGGGGGAGGGGATACGAGCAGTACTTC.

The chain combines TRBV5-1 with TRBJ2-7; 7 nucleotides match TRBD1. Germline lookup yields CDR1 SGHRS and CDR2 YFSETQ. The CDR3 is 15 residues long. V was pared by 1 base and J by 0 bases, with 4 bases of the junction left unmatched. The CDR3 nucleotides are TGCGCCAGCAGCTTGTTGGGGGACAGCTCCTACGAGCAGTACTTC. Residues: CASSLLGDSSYEQYF.

The chain couples TRBV7-2 to TRBJ1-3; D gene unclear. The CDR3 length is 16 residues. The V gene lost 5 bases and the J gene lost 6 bases, with 20 bases spanning the gap. CDR1 SGHTA and CDR2 FQGNSA come from the germline V gene. The CDR3 is CASSARTGRRENTIYF. As DNA, the CDR3 is TGTGCCAGCAGCGCTAGGACGGGGAGAAGAGAAAACACCATATATTTT.

The rearrangement links TRBV21-1 to TRBJ2-1; TRBD1, the table's D call, lacks a check against the DNA. TRBV21-1 is a recognized pseudogene. This CDR3 comprises 16 residues. CDR3 sequence reads: CASSKISQGPYNEQFF. The DNA for the CDR3 is TGTGCCAGCAGTAAAATTTCCCAGGGTCCCTACAATGAGCAGTTCTTC.

The chain employs TRBV19 and TRBJ2-5; D is ambiguous. The CDR3 runs to 13 residues. CDR1 is LNHDA, CDR2 SQIVND, per germline (reference sequence). V shed 1 base and J shed 3 bases, with 6 bases lying between them. The CDR3 DNA reads TGTGCCAGTAGTATAGGGCAGAAAGAGACCCAGTACTTC. Translation: CASSIGQKETQYF.

This chain links TRBV18 with TRBJ2-1, with TRBD2 as a possible D gene (6 bases). The CDR3 is made up of 13 amino acids. V was cut by 3 bases and J by 5 bases, with 8 bases left in between. Germline values: CDR1 KGHSH, CDR2 LQKENI. As DNA, the CDR3 is TGTGCCAGCTCACCCCCGGGGGACAATGAGCAGTTCTTC. It specifies CASSPPGDNEQFF.

CDR3 sequence reads: CAIRSGHPRPEGNTIYF. Here the CDR3 DNA reads TGTGCCATCAGGTCGGGACATCCGCGCCCGGAGGGAAACACCATATATTTT. This rearrangement joins TRBV10-3 to TRBJ1-3, with D possibly being TRBD1 (6 bases). The V gene lost 6 bases and the J gene lost 4 bases, with 22 bases spanning the gap. This CDR3 has 17 residues. Germline CDR1 and CDR2: ENHRY and SYGVKD.

In this sample, this clone turned up a few times. The chain has TRBV18 and TRBJ2-7, with 9 bases identical to TRBD1. Germline CDR1 and CDR2: KGHSH and LQKENI. Unmatched junction bases numbered 3, after V lost 3 bases and J lost 3 bases. The length of the CDR3 is 14 residues. CDR3 protein: CASSPDRGGYEQYF. CDR3 nucleotides: TGTGCCAGCTCACCGGACAGGGGAGGCTACGAGCAGTACTTC.

The chain's CDR3 is CASRRLAGVQFF. The CDR3 nucleotides read TGTGCCAGCAGAAGACTAGCGGGAGTGCAGTTCTTC. The V gene is TRBV6-6, the J gene TRBJ2-1; 12 positions match TRBD2. The CDR3 runs to 12 residues. The trim removed 6 bases at V and 12 bases at J, leaving 3 bases unmatched. The germline V gene encodes CDR1 MNHNY and CDR2 SVGAGI (reference sequence).

The chain combines TRBV29-1 with TRBJ2-2, with a possible D match to TRBD2 (5 bases). V lost 5 bases, J lost 8 bases, and 9 bases lay in between. The CDR3 runs 11 residues. Germline lookup yields CDR1 SQVTM and CDR2 ANQGSEA. CDR3 DNA: TGCAGCGTTTTCGAGGGTGGGGAGCTGTTTTTT. This sequence encodes CSVFEGGELFF.

The chain uses TRBV7-9 and TRBJ1-1, with a possible D match to TRBD1 (6 bases). With 5 bases removed from V and 0 bases from J, the gap between germline ends came to 13 bases. The CDR3 runs 15 residues. The germline CDR1 and CDR2 sequences are SEHNR and FQNEAQ (reference sequence). The CDR3 DNA follows: TGTGCCAGCAGCCAGTTGACAGGCATGAACACTGAAGCTTTCTTT. It is translated as CASSQLTGMNTEAFF.

This clone was recorded a few times. V is TRBV19 and J is TRBJ1-4; 7 nucleotides agree with TRBD1. V trimming: 6 bases; J trimming: 4 bases; junction bases outside the gene matches: 5. The germline gives CDR1 LNHDA, CDR2 SQIVND (reference sequence). The CDR3 sequence is 14 residues long. The CDR3, as DNA: TGTGCCAGTAGAACCGGACAGGTTAATGAAAAACTGTTTTTT. Its protein product is CASRTGQVNEKLFF.

The chain links TRBV6-6 to TRBJ1-1; unclear D gene. The CDR3 is 13 residues long. Germline V gene data show CDR1 as MNHNY and CDR2 as SVGAGI (reference sequence). Trimming took off 7 bases at V and 4 bases at J, with 13 bases between the two ends. The CDR3 reads CASIPAATTEAFF. CDR3 nucleotides: TGTGCCAGCATCCCTGCGGCGACCACTGAAGCTTTCTTT.

The chain joins TRBV9 to TRBJ2-5, with D perhaps TRBD2 (6 bases). V was clipped by 3 bases and J by 3 bases, with 9 bases between them. Germline V gives CDR1 SGDLS, CDR2 YYNGEE. CDR3 size: 13 residues. The CDR3 DNA reads TGTGCCAGCAGCGATAGACTAGAAGAGACCCAGTACTTC. Translation gives CASSDRLEETQYF.